The 30 T cell receptor beta chains listed next were all sequenced from one sample in a study of beta chain features in type 1 diabetes. The isolated RNA, all of it, was reverse transcribed, so expressed TCRB transcripts were what got sequenced. The repertoire was sequenced with immunoSEQ multiplex PCR; TCRdb's copy has only in-frame clones and lacks some. The sample records about 930,000 clones, 15% to 20% being singletons. Sequences were obtained from naive CD4+ T cells from blood. The receptor set was obtained from a young woman in good health.

The chain links TRBV21-1 to TRBJ2-7; TRBD2 is the table's D call, not checked against the DNA. TRBV21-1 is recorded as a pseudogene. The CDR3 has 13 residues. This CDR3 reads CASSKTPTYEQYF. The CDR3 DNA follows: TGTGCCAGCAGCAAAACCCCTACCTACGAGCAGTACTTC.

The V gene is TRBV19, the J gene TRBJ2-5; the match to TRBD2 covers 12 bases. After removal of 7 bases from V and 4 bases from J, the junction contained 13 bases not matched to a gene. This CDR3 has 17 residues. Germline-derived CDR1 and CDR2 are LNHDA and SQIVND (reference sequence). CDR3 sequence (DNA): TGTGCCAGTACCCCCGGCCCATGGACTAGCGGGACAGAGACCCAGTACTTC. This codes for CASTPGPWTSGTETQYF.

This clone was seen only a few times. The V and J genes are TRBV27 and TRBJ2-1, with D possibly matching TRBD2 (6 bases). Trimming took 6 bases from V and 8 from J, leaving 32 bases between them. CDR3 length equals 19 residues. Germline CDR1 reads MNHEY; CDR2 reads SMNVEV (reference sequence). CDR3 loop: CASRRSLIIRRDLAHEQFF. In DNA form, the CDR3 reads TGTGCCAGCAGACGCTCTCTAATTATCCGGCGGGACCTAGCCCATGAGCAGTTCTTC.

The rearrangement links TRBV6-5 to TRBJ2-1, with TRBD2 as a possible D gene (6 bases). Germline assignment: CDR1 MNHEY and CDR2 SVGAGI. Trimming pared 2 bases from V and 8 bases from J, leaving 13 bases between. This CDR3 region has 14 residues. CDR3 in amino acids: CASSYTSTSYEQFF. In DNA form, the CDR3 reads TGTGCCAGCAGTTACACCAGTACTAGCTATGAGCAGTTCTTC.

This chain joins TRBV30 and TRBJ2-7; D not resolved. V was clipped by 0 bases and J by 0 bases, with 12 bases between them. This CDR3 region has 15 residues. Germline CDR1 is GTSNPN and CDR2 is SVGIG (reference sequence). The CDR3 sequence: CAWSVSGAFSYEQYF. CDR3 in DNA: TGTGCCTGGAGTGTATCCGGAGCCTTCTCCTACGAGCAGTACTTC.

This chain connects TRBV29-1 to TRBJ2-5, with a weak D call TRBD2 (5 bases). Trimming stripped 6 bases from V and 6 bases from J, with 14 bases between. The CDR3 is made up of 12 amino acids. Germline V CDR1 and CDR2: SQVTM, ANQGSEA. Written as DNA, the CDR3 is TGCAGCGTGAGAACAGCGGTAAAGACCCAGTACTTC. It translates to CSVRTAVKTQYF.

This clone has a handful of counts. This chain joins TRBV19 and TRBJ2-1; 7 bases map to TRBD1. CDR1 is LNHDA, CDR2 SQIVND, per germline (reference sequence). Losses at the gene ends were 6 bases for V and 8 bases for J; bases not matched to a gene: 7. The CDR3 is 13 amino acids. Here the CDR3 reads CASRRTGIHEQFF. DNA for the CDR3: TGTGCCAGTAGACGGACAGGAATCCATGAGCAGTTCTTC.

This clone has a handful of counts. This chain links TRBV7-9 with TRBJ2-1, with D unclear. Germline V CDR1 and CDR2: SEHNR, FQNEAQ (reference sequence). CDR3 size: 13 residues. V was pared by 5 bases and J by 12 bases, with 17 bases between. As DNA, the CDR3 is TGTGCCAGCAGCAAAAACAGCCCTCCTGGGCAGTTCTTC. This gives the protein CASSKNSPPGQFF.

J is TRBJ2-7 and V is TRBV11-1, with no clear D. This CDR3 region has 14 residues. V was pared by 1 base and J by 5 bases, with 12 bases between. Germline CDR1 is SGHAT and CDR2 is FQDESV (reference sequence). CDR3 bases: TGTGCCAGCAGCTTAGTGCTTCACGTCGACGAGCAGTACTTC. Translated: CASSLVLHVDEQYF. Complete variable domain (other parts from reference TRBV11-1 and TRBJ2-7): EAEVAQSPRYKITEKSQAVAFWCDPISGHATLYWYRQILGQGPELLVQFQDESVVDDSQLPKDRFSAERLKGVDSTLKIQPAELGDSAMYLCASSLVLHVDEQYFGPGTRLTVT.

This clone has just a few counts. The chain joins TRBV6-6 to TRBJ1-2; 10 bases line up with TRBD1. V trimming: 6 bases; J trimming: 8 bases; junction bases outside the gene matches: 12. There are 15 residues in the CDR3. The germline CDR1 and CDR2 sequences are MNHNY and SVGAGI (reference sequence). The CDR3 reads CASRLTGTGERGYTF. The CDR3 DNA reads as TGTGCCAGCAGGCTCACCGGGACAGGGGAGCGGGGCTACACCTTC.

This clone appeared a few times. V and J are TRBV2 and TRBJ2-2; D uncertain. The V gene lost 6 bases and the J gene lost 6 bases, with 5 bases spanning the gap. Germline loops: CDR1 SNHLY, CDR2 FYNNEI. The CDR3 loop spans 11 amino acids. CDR3 amino acids: CASRNAGELFF. Written as DNA, the CDR3 is TGTGCCAGCAGGAATGCCGGGGAGCTGTTTTTT.

The chain joins TRBV6-5 to TRBJ2-6, with 7 bases matching TRBD2. The CDR3 loop spans 15 amino acids. The V gene end was trimmed by 6 bases and the J gene end by 2 bases; junction bases not matched to a gene: 4. In germline, CDR1 is MNHEY, CDR2 SVGAGI. The CDR3 here is CASRPSGTGANVLTF. The CDR3 coding sequence is TGTGCCAGCAGACCCAGCGGGACTGGGGCCAACGTCCTGACTTTC.

To note about this clone: This sample includes further DNA sequences coding for the same CDR3. The rearrangement uses TRBV18 and TRBJ1-2; D is uncertain. Germline V gene lookup returns CDR1 KGHSH and CDR2 LQKENI. Trimming pared 2 bases from V and 2 bases from J, leaving 6 bases between. CDR3 size: 13 residues. The DNA of the CDR3 is TGTGCCAGCTCACCATCAGAAAACTATGGCTACACCTTC. Residues: CASSPSENYGYTF.

The sample holds a few counts of this clone. The chain joins TRBV5-4 to TRBJ2-7; D tentatively fits TRBD1 or TRBD2 (5 bases each). The germline V and J ends were trimmed by 3 bases and 0 bases, with 13 bases remaining between them. The CDR3 sequence is 15 residues long. The germline CDR1 and CDR2 sequences are SGHNT and YYREEE (reference sequence). CDR3 sequence: CASSWDRQSSYEQYF. The CDR3 region has the DNA TGTGCCAGCAGCTGGGACCGACAGAGCTCCTACGAGCAGTACTTC.

This clone has only a few counts. CDR3 amino acids: CASSSGQGWANVLTF. CDR3 nucleotides: TGTGCCAGCAGCTCAGGACAGGGCTGGGCCAACGTCCTGACTTTC. The chain recombines TRBV7-3 with TRBJ2-6; the match to TRBD1 covers 8 bases. CDR3 length: 15 residues. CDR1 and CDR2 (germline): SGHTA, FQGTGA. J was trimmed by 5 bases and V by 4 bases; bases with no gene match: 4.

This clone appeared a single time. This chain joins TRBV6-1 and TRBJ2-3; D may match TRBD1 or TRBD2 (5 bases each). Trimming stripped 8 bases from V and 2 bases from J, with 17 bases between. Germline CDR1 reads MNHNS; CDR2 reads SASEGT. The CDR3 spans 15 residues. This CDR3 is CASSGTIRVTDTQYF. Written as DNA, the CDR3 is TGTGCCAGCTCAGGGACCATAAGGGTCACAGATACGCAGTATTTT.

This clone was seen a few times. The chain couples TRBV7-9 to TRBJ1-1; maybe TRBD1 (6 bases). Trimming took off 2 bases at V and 7 bases at J, with 11 bases between the two ends. Germline loops: CDR1 SEHNR, CDR2 FQNEAQ (reference sequence). The CDR3 is 13 amino acids. This CDR3 is CASSLIETGEAFF. The CDR3 nucleotides read TGTGCCAGCAGCTTAATTGAGACAGGTGAAGCTTTCTTT.

The CDR3 reads CASSLVAANEQFF. In nucleotides, the CDR3 is TGCGCCAGCAGCTTGGTGGCCGCCAATGAGCAGTTCTTC. The rearrangement uses TRBV5-1 and TRBJ2-1; no firm D call. Germline V gives CDR1 SGHRS, CDR2 YFSETQ. The V end was cut by 0 bases, the J end by 6 bases, with 7 bases between. This CDR3 region has 13 residues.

This clone was counted a few times. The chain joins TRBV7-9 to TRBJ1-2, with D possibly being TRBD1 (6 bases). CDR1 SEHNR and CDR2 FQNEAQ come from the germline V gene (reference sequence). V was cut by 7 bases and J by 4 bases, with 16 bases left in between. This CDR3 spans 14 amino acids. The CDR3 here is CASIPRGHFYGYTF. The CDR3 DNA sequence: TGTGCCAGCATCCCGCGGGGACACTTCTATGGCTACACCTTC.

This clone turned up a few times. The genes are TRBV6-6 and TRBJ2-1; 8 positions agree with TRBD2. With 4 bases clipped from V and 7 bases from J, the junction kept 9 bases outside the gene matches. Germline loops: CDR1 MNHNY, CDR2 SVGAGI (reference sequence). The CDR3 is made up of 15 amino acids. The DNA of the CDR3 is TGTGCCAGCAGTTCGCGGGAGGAGCTCGGTAATGAGCAGTTCTTC. This gives the protein CASSSREELGNEQFF.

V is TRBV19 and J is TRBJ2-5; TRBD2 agrees at 9 bases. Per the germline V gene, CDR1 is LNHDA and CDR2 is SQIVND (reference sequence). The CDR3 spans 17 residues. The V gene end was trimmed by 5 bases and the J gene end by 6 bases; junction bases not matched to a gene: 16. In DNA, the CDR3 is TGTGCCAGTAGTCAGGGCGGCGGGAGGGCCACAAGAAAGACCCAGTACTTC. Amino acids: CASSQGGGRATRKTQYF.

This clone was counted a few times. Distinct nucleotide sequences in the sample also encode this CDR3. The chain links TRBV7-2 to TRBJ2-5, with D tentatively TRBD1 or TRBD2 (5 bases each). The CDR3 extends over 13 amino acids. Germline lookup yields CDR1 SGHTA and CDR2 FQGNSA. Trimming took off 5 bases at V and 5 bases at J, with 12 bases between the two ends. The CDR3 region is CASSPRQRETQYF. Here the CDR3 DNA reads TGTGCCAGCAGCCCGAGACAGCGGGAGACCCAGTACTTC. The full variable domain, in which reference TRBV7-2 and TRBJ2-5 provide the parts outside the CDR3, is GAGVSQSPSNKVTEKGKDVELRCDPISGHTALYWYRQSLGQGLEFLIYFQGNSAPDKSGLPSDRFSAERTGGSVSTLTIQRTQQEDSAVYLCASSPRQRETQYFGPGTRLLVL.

This clone was seen a handful of times. J is TRBJ2-2 and V is TRBV4-2; 7 bases are shared with TRBD1. CDR3 length: 16 amino acids. Unmatched junction bases numbered 8, after V lost 6 bases and J lost 1 base. CDR1 is LGHNA, CDR2 YNFKEQ, per germline. The CDR3 region is CASSYTDRRNTGELFF. The DNA for the CDR3 is TGTGCCAGCAGTTATACGGACAGGCGGAACACCGGGGAGCTGTTTTTT.

The chain uses TRBV11-2 and TRBJ1-2; D is unclear. Germline V lookup: CDR1 SGHAT, CDR2 FQNNGV. CDR3 size: 14 residues. Trimming pared 5 bases from V and 3 bases from J, leaving 13 bases between. CDR3 sequence reads: CASSPDPADYGYTF. CDR3 coding DNA: TGTGCCAGCAGCCCCGACCCGGCGGACTATGGCTACACCTTC.

This chain uses TRBV28 with TRBJ1-4; a weak D match, TRBD1 (6 bases). V lost 3 bases and J lost 8, with 13 bases in between. Per germline, CDR1 MDHEN and CDR2 SYDVKM. The CDR3 has 14 residues. The CDR3 is CASSFGGLEEKLFF. CDR3 nucleotide sequence: TGTGCCAGCAGTTTCGGGGGGCTGGAAGAAAAACTGTTTTTT.

This clone was seen a few times. This chain links TRBV11-2 with TRBJ2-7; the match to TRBD2 covers 10 bases. The CDR3 is made up of 16 amino acids. V shed 3 bases and J 2 bases; nucleotides not matched to a gene: 7. Germline V gene data show CDR1 as SGHAT and CDR2 as FQNNGV. CDR3 nucleotide sequence: TGTGCCAGCAGCTTGGGTAGACTAGCGGGTCCCTACGAGCAGTACTTC. Translated: CASSLGRLAGPYEQYF.

This clone came up a few times. The chain is built from TRBV28 and TRBJ2-2, with a possible D match to TRBD1 (7 bases). The CDR3 runs 14 residues. V dropped 6 bases and J dropped 2 bases, with 10 bases sitting between them. The germline gives CDR1 MDHEN, CDR2 SYDVKM. In nucleotides, the CDR3 is TGTGCCAGCAGGACAGGGACTAACACCGGGGAGCTGTTTTTT. Amino acid sequence: CASRTGTNTGELFF.

The rearrangement links TRBV2 to TRBJ2-3; D remains unclear. The germline gives CDR1 SNHLY, CDR2 FYNNEI. The V and J ends lost 3 bases and 2 bases respectively, with 9 bases between them. CDR3 length: 14 residues. CDR3 in amino acids: CASSEVTLTDTQYF. The CDR3 nucleotides are TGTGCCAGCAGTGAGGTGACCCTCACAGATACGCAGTATTTT.

The rearrangement joins TRBV6-5 to TRBJ2-4; D unclear. Germline V gives CDR1 MNHEY, CDR2 SVGAGI. V lost 6 bases, J lost 8 bases, and 14 bases lay in between. The CDR3 is made up of 13 amino acids. In DNA form, the CDR3 reads TGTGCCAGCAGGCCCCAAAGTTTGGACATTCAGTACTTC. Translating gives CASRPQSLDIQYF.

This clone showed up just a few times. The V and J genes are TRBV18 and TRBJ2-3; D is undetermined. Deletions cut 3 bases from V and 6 bases from J, with 7 bases between. The CDR3 has 12 amino acids. Germline V CDR1 and CDR2: KGHSH, LQKENI. CDR3 nucleotides: TGTGCCAGCTCACCCGACGGGGATACGCAGTATTTT. Translating gives CASSPDGDTQYF. The whole variable domain, filled in from reference TRBV18 and TRBJ2-3, reads NAGVMQNPRHLVRRRGQEARLRCSPMKGHSHVYWYRQLPEEGLKFMVYLQKENIIDESGMPKERFSAEFPKEGPSILRIQQVVRGDSAAYFCASSPDGDTQYFGPGTRLTVL.